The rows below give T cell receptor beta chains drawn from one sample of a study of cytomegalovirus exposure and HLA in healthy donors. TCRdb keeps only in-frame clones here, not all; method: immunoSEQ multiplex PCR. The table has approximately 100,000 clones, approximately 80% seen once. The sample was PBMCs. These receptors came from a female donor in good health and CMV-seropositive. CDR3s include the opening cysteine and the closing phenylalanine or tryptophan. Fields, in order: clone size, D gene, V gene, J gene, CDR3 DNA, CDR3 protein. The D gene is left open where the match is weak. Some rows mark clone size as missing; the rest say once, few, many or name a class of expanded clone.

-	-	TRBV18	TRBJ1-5	TGTGCCAGCTCACTGGGACAAACTAGCAATCAGCCCCAGCATTTT	CASSLGQTSNQPQHF
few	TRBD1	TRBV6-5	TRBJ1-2	TGTGCCAGCAGGGCAGGGGGATATGGCTACACCTTC	CASRAGGYGYTF
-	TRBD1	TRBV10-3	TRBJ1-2	TGTGCCATCAGCCGGGCCGGACAGGGGGAAAGAGGCTACACCTTC	CAISRAGQGERGYTF
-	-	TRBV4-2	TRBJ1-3	TGTGCCAGCAGCCGGCGACACAGCTCTGGAAACACCATATATTTT	CASSRRHSSGNTIYF
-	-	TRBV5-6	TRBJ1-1	TGTGCCAGCAGCTTGGCCTACTCGGGTTTTGCCACTGAAGCTTTCTTT	CASSLAYSGFATEAFF
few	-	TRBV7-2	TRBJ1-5	TGTGCCAGCAGCGGGCGAAATCAGCCCCAGCATTTT	CASSGRNQPQHF
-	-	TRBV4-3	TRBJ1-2	TGCGCCAGCAGCCAAGACCTTCGGGTGCACTATGGCTACACCTTC	CASSQDLRVHYGYTF
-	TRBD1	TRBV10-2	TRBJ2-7	TGCGCCAGCAGTGATAGGGACAGTTATTACGAGCAGTACTTC	CASSDRDSYYEQYF
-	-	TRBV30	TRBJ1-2	TGTGCCTGGAGCCCGGGGAACTATGGCTACACCTTC	CAWSPGNYGYTF
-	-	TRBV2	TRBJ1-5	TGTGCCAGCGGCGGGGGCGGGGGGACATCCAATCAGCCCCAGCATTTT	CASGGGGGTSNQPQHF
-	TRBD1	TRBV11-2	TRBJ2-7	TGTGCCAGCAGCCCAGGACAGGGGGCGGTCTACGAGCAGTACTTC	CASSPGQGAVYEQYF
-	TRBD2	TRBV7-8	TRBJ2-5	TGTGCCAGCAGCTTACGGGCCGGGACTATCCAAGAGACCCAGTACTTC	CASSLRAGTIQETQYF
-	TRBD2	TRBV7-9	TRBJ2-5	TGTGCCAGCAGCTTAGCGTCGGGGGGTCAAGAGACCCAGTACTTC	CASSLASGGQETQYF
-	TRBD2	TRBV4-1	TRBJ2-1	TGCGCCAGCAGCCAAGAAGGGGGACTAGCCTACAATGAGCAGTTCTTC	CASSQEGGLAYNEQFF
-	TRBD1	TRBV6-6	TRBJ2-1	TGTGCCAGCAGTTACTCGGGACAGGGGTACAATGAGCAGTTCTTC	CASSYSGQGYNEQFF
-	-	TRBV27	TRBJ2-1	TGTGCCAGCCGACGCGGGGGCGTGAATGAGCAGTTCTTC	CASRRGGVNEQFF
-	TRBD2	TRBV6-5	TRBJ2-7	TGTGCCAGCCGGGAGGGGCATCGCTACGAGCAGTACTTC	CASREGHRYEQYF
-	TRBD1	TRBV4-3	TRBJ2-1	TGCGCCAGCAGCCACCCGGGACAGGGGATCAATGAGCAGTTCTTC	CASSHPGQGINEQFF
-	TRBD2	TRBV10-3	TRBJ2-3	TGTGCCATCAGTTCAGCGGGGGGGCCGCCAGATACGCAGTATTTT	CAISSAGGPPDTQYF
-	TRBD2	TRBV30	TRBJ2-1	TGTGCCTGGAGTGTACTTCTGATGCGGGGGGGTTGGAATGAGCAGTTCTTC	CAWSVLLMRGGWNEQFF
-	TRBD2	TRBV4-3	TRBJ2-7	TGCGCCAGCAGCCAAGAAGGGACTAGCGGGCGCTGGGAGCAGTACTTC	CASSQEGTSGRWEQYF
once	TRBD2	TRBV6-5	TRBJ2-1	TGTGCCAGCAGATCCCGGACTAGCGGTTACAATGAGCAGTTCTTC	CASRSRTSGYNEQFF
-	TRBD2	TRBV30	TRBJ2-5	TGTGCCTGGAGTGTGGGGGGGGAGACCCAGTACTTC	CAWSVGGETQYF
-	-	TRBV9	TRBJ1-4	TGTGCCAGCAGCGTAGCCCAGGGGTTTAATGAAAAACTGTTTTTT	CASSVAQGFNEKLFF
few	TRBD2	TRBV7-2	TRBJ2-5	TGTGCCAGCAGCTCCACTAGCGGGGGGTACCAAGAGACCCAGTACTTC	CASSSTSGGYQETQYF
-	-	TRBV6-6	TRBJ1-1	TGTGCCAGCAGTCTCCAGGGGAACGCTGAAGCTTTCTTT	CASSLQGNAEAFF
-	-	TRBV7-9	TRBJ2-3	TGTGCCAGCAGCTCCGGACAGCCTGGCACAGATACGCAGTATTTT	CASSSGQPGTDTQYF
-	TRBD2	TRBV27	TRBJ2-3	TGTGCCAGCAGTTTGTTCCTAGCGGGAGTGGCAGATACGCAGTATTTT	CASSLFLAGVADTQYF
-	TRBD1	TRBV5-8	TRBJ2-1	TGTGCCAGCAGCTTGGACAGGGGAGACAATGAGCAGTTCTTC	CASSLDRGDNEQFF
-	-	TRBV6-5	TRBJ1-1	TGTGCCAGCAACTCAGTGGACTTTGGCCACACTGAAGCTTTCTTT	CASNSVDFGHTEAFF
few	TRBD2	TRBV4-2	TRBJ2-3	TGTGCCAGCAGCCAAGCAGCGGGGAGCACAGATACGCAGTATTTT	CASSQAAGSTDTQYF
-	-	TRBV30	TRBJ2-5	TGTGCCTGGGGGGCGGGAAGGGAAAGAACCCAGTACTTC	CAWGAGRERTQYF
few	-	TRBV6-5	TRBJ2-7	TGTGCCAGCAGTACCCACGGCTACGAGCAGTACTTC	CASSTHGYEQYF
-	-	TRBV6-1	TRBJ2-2	TGTGCCAGCAGCTTCGCGGGGAACACCGGGGAGCTGTTTTTT	CASSFAGNTGELFF